Shown below are 18 T cell receptor beta chains from a single sample sequenced in a study of blood T cell repertoires in COVID-19. Data came from immunoSEQ multiplex PCR; TCRdb stores just in-frame clones and leaves some out. The sample lists 65,000 to 90,000 clones, over 65% occurring once. The sequenced material came from peripheral blood. All receptors come from an older woman with acute or convalescent COVID-19.

The V call is TRBV28, the J call TRBJ1-2, with 8 bases aligning to TRBD1. V gave up 5 bases and J gave up 8 bases; unmatched junction bases: 13. Germline V gene sequence: CDR1 MDHEN, CDR2 SYDVKM. The CDR3 has 15 residues. Written as DNA, the CDR3 is TGTGCCAGCAGTCAATCACAGACAGGGGTTTTAGGCTACACCTTC. Translated: CASSQSQTGVLGYTF.

The V call is TRBV4-1, the J call TRBJ1-2; the match to TRBD1 covers 7 bases. V shed 2 bases and J 1 base; nucleotides not matched to a gene: 4. The CDR3 runs to 15 residues. The germline CDR1 and CDR2 sequences are MGHRA and YSYEKL. CDR3 nucleotide sequence: TGCGCCAGCAGCCAACGGACAGGAGGTAACTATGGCTACACCTTC. The encoded protein is CASSQRTGGNYGYTF.

This chain joins TRBV27 and TRBJ2-1; D not resolved. The CDR3 has 13 amino acids. V dropped 0 bases and J dropped 4 bases, with 4 bases sitting between them. CDR1 is MNHEY and CDR2 is SMNVEV in the germline V gene (reference sequence). Written as DNA, the CDR3 is TGTGCCAGCAGTTTATCTCCTTACAATGAGCAGTTCTTC. Encoded protein: CASSLSPYNEQFF.

The chain employs TRBV29-1 and TRBJ2-7; 8 positions agree with TRBD2. Losses at the gene ends were 5 bases for V and 1 base for J; bases not matched to a gene: 7. The CDR3 consists of 14 residues. Germline lookup yields CDR1 SQVTM and CDR2 ANQGSEA. Here the CDR3 DNA reads TGCAGCGTTACGAGAATAGCGGGATCCTACGAGCAGTACTTC. It yields the protein CSVTRIAGSYEQYF.

The chain employs TRBV13 and TRBJ2-2; possible D gene TRBD2, 5 bases. CDR1 and CDR2 from the germline V gene are PRHDT and FYEKMQ (reference sequence). The CDR3 sequence is 17 residues long. V was shortened by 5 bases and J by 5 bases, with 21 bases between the two germline ends. CDR3 nucleotide sequence: TGTGCCAGCAGCAGGAGGAGTCGGCAGCGAGATACCGGGGAGCTGTTTTTT. Translating gives CASSRRSRQRDTGELFF.

This clone was observed a single time. The V call is TRBV18, the J call TRBJ1-2; 7 positions agree with TRBD1. The V segment lost 2 bases and the J segment 3 bases; nucleotides outside the gene matches: 3. The V gene's germline CDR1 is KGHSH and CDR2 LQKENI. The CDR3 has 14 amino acids. DNA for the CDR3: TGTGCCAGCTCACCAGGAGACAGGGACTATGGCTACACCTTC. Protein: CASSPGDRDYGYTF.

By sample fraction, this clone is medium-sized. V is TRBV7-9 and J is TRBJ2-7; D ambiguous. Trimming cost V 2 bases and J 7 bases, with 12 bases left between them. CDR1 is SEHNR, CDR2 FQNEAQ, per germline (reference sequence). The CDR3 extends over 13 amino acids. This CDR3 is CASSLPSQREQYF. The CDR3 nucleotides are TGTGCCAGCAGCTTACCCTCCCAGAGGGAGCAGTACTTC.

The rearrangement links TRBV2 to TRBJ1-3; D remains ambiguous. Trimming took off 6 bases at V and 0 bases at J, with 12 bases between the two ends. CDR3 length: 15 amino acids. Germline values: CDR1 SNHLY, CDR2 FYNNEI. The CDR3 is CASRWAPSSGNTIYF. The DNA for the CDR3 is TGTGCCAGCAGGTGGGCCCCAAGCTCTGGAAACACCATATATTTT.

The gene calls are TRBV30 and TRBJ1-2; D gene unclear. Germline CDR1 GTSNPN, CDR2 SVGIG (reference sequence). Trimming removed 0 bases at V and 2 bases at J, with 13 bases between. The CDR3 is made up of 15 amino acids. CDR3 sequence: CAWSVLDGKNYGYTF. The CDR3 nucleotides are TGTGCCTGGAGTGTACTAGACGGAAAAAACTATGGCTACACCTTC.

The chain links TRBV5-1 to TRBJ2-2; D is perhaps TRBD1 (6 bases). Germline V CDR1 and CDR2: SGHRS, YFSETQ. Trimming shortened V by 5 bases and J by 2 bases, and 10 bases separated the two germline ends. The CDR3 is 14 residues long. DNA for the CDR3: TGCGCCAGCAGAGTACAGGGTAACACCGGGGAGCTGTTTTTT. It yields the protein CASRVQGNTGELFF. Using reference TRBV5-1 and TRBJ2-2 for the parts outside the CDR3, the full variable domain is KAGVTQTPRYLIKTRGQQVTLSCSPISGHRSVSWYQQTPGQGLQFLFEYFSETQRNKGNFPGRFSGRQFSNSRSEMNVSTLELGDSALYLCASRVQGNTGELFFGEGSRLTVL.

The chain has TRBV7-5 and TRBJ1-4; no DNA check was done on the table's D call, TRBD1. TRBV7-5 is a pseudogene locus. The CDR3 is 17 amino acids. The CDR3 nucleotides read TGTGCCAGAAGCTTTATACAGGGGGCGCAGGAGTGTGAAAAACTGTTTTTT. This codes for CARSFIQGAQECEKLFF.

J is TRBJ2-1 and V is TRBV5-8; TRBD1 might be the D (6 bases). The CDR3 runs 15 residues. Germline lookup yields CDR1 SGHTS and CDR2 YDEGEE. V shed 5 bases and J shed 4 bases, with 16 bases lying between them. Here the CDR3 reads CASRPGIQGYNEQFF. The CDR3 nucleotides are TGTGCCAGCAGACCAGGGATACAGGGTTACAATGAGCAGTTCTTC.

In nucleotides, the CDR3 is TGTGCCAGCAGTGGGGACCGGGACAGGGGCTACGAGCAGTACTTC. Amino acids: CASSGDRDRGYEQYF. V usage is TRBV6-6 and J usage is TRBJ2-7; 10 nucleotides agree with TRBD1. J was trimmed by 3 bases and V by 5 bases; bases with no gene match: 7. Per germline, CDR1 MNHNY and CDR2 SVGAGI (reference sequence). The length of the CDR3 is 15 residues.

This chain links TRBV5-5 with TRBJ2-7; D uncertain. The CDR3 is 15 residues long. V was pared by 2 bases and J by 0 bases, with 12 bases between. The germline V gene has CDR1 SGHKS and CDR2 YYEKEE (reference sequence). The CDR3 loop is CASSFGAVSSYEQYF. The CDR3 nucleotides read TGTGCCAGCAGCTTCGGAGCAGTCTCCTCCTACGAGCAGTACTTC.

This chain uses TRBV29-1 with TRBJ1-2, with 7 bases aligning to TRBD1. The CDR3 runs to 13 residues. Germline loops: CDR1 SQVTM, CDR2 ANQGSEA. V shed 5 bases and J 5 bases; nucleotides not matched to a gene: 8. CDR3 loop: CSVTTGTEYGYTF. The CDR3 DNA sequence: TGCAGCGTTACTACCGGGACAGAGTATGGCTACACCTTC.

The chain links TRBV3-1 (or the pseudogene TRBV3-2) to TRBJ2-6, with D possibly matching TRBD2 (5 bases). V lost 4 bases to trimming and J lost 4 bases, with 20 bases between them. CDR3 length equals 18 residues. Per the germline V gene, CDR1 is LGHDT and CDR2 is YNNKEL (reference sequence). CDR3 in DNA: TGTGCCAGCAGCCGCACCCCCGGGGTAGTGGACGGGGCCAACGTCCTGACTTTC. Residues: CASSRTPGVVDGANVLTF.

The V gene is TRBV27, the J gene TRBJ1-1; TRBD1 matches 8 bases. Germline CDR1 is MNHEY and CDR2 is SMNVEV (reference sequence). The CDR3 is 13 residues long. V lost 5 bases and J lost 5; bases outside the gene matches: 4. DNA of the CDR3: TGTGCCAGCAGTCTGAGACAGGGGACTGAAGCTTTCTTT. Its translation is CASSLRQGTEAFF.

The rearrangement uses TRBV18 and TRBJ2-5; 7 bases match TRBD1. Germline V CDR1 and CDR2: KGHSH, LQKENI. CDR3 length: 14 residues. V was pared by 3 bases and J by 2 bases, with 3 bases of the junction left unmatched. The CDR3 DNA follows: TGTGCCAGCTCACCGCGACAGGGACAAGAGACCCAGTACTTC. Its protein is CASSPRQGQETQYF.